This TCR beta chain was obtained from a study of shared clonotypes between healthy human individuals. The protocol was immunoSEQ multiplex PCR, while the TCRdb copy is restricted to in-frame clones and leaves out a portion. The sample holds approximately 2.4 million clones, approximately 94% seen once. Study-level results: Generation probabilities of non-shared clonotypes were lower (relative to those shared by all four donors).

Each donor was a Caucasian adult residing in Nashville, Tennessee. For this clone: What it binds is unknown.

The germline V and J ends were trimmed by 1 base and 6 bases, with 13 bases remaining between them. Looked up from germline, CDR1 is SGHVS and CDR2 is FNYEAQ. The CDR3 runs to 14 residues. Sequenced sample: naive CD4+ T cells sorted from blood. Documented subset: CD45RA+ positively selected. This receptor was obtained from a man younger than 35 in good health. The chain has TRBV7-6 and TRBJ2-7; D call uncertain. The CDR3 DNA reads TGTGCCAGCAGCTTAGAGCAGTGGGCGTCCGAGCAGTACTTC. This codes for CASSLEQWASEQYF. Filled out from reference TRBV7-6 and TRBJ2-7, the complete variable domain reads GAGVSQSPRYKVTKRGQDVALRCDPISGHVSLYWYRQALGQGPEFLTYFNYEAQQDKSGLPNDRFSAERPEGSISTLTIQRTEQRDSAMYRCASSLEQWASEQYFGPGTRLTVT.